A selection of T cell receptor beta chains follows, all from one sample in a study of blood T cell repertoires in COVID-19. TCRdb's table, derived via immunoSEQ multiplex PCR, lists solely in-frame clones and lacks some. Found here are 300,000 or so clones, roughly nine tenths of them singletons; the top ten hold around 6%. Input material: peripheral blood. These receptors were collected from a man aged 18 to 35 who had recovered from COVID-19. The conserved cysteine and the conserved F or W are not part of the CDR3 here.

V,J,CDR3
TRBV11-2,TRBJ2-7,ASSLVTASGSYEQY
TRBV6-6,TRBJ2-1,ASRDSGRAPYNEQF
TRBV19,TRBJ1-1,ASTTGSSEAF
TRBV19,TRBJ1-2,ASSITERGANGYT
TRBV6-5,TRBJ2-5,ASSYSYQAEETQY
TRBV2,TRBJ1-5,ASSDEVSSNQPQH
TRBV18,TRBJ1-6,ASSQYGQYNSPLH
TRBV2,TRBJ1-1,ATGREGDTEAF
TRBV14,TRBJ2-7,ASSPFDRATSYEQY
TRBV10-3,TRBJ1-1,ATFGQANTEAF
TRBV29-1,TRBJ2-7,SVVGQGPESSYEQY
TRBV5-1,TRBJ2-7,ASSHGTGGDEQY
TRBV27,TRBJ1-3,ASSSLTEFGNTIY
TRBV11-3,TRBJ2-7,ASRYGGYQVRGGEQY
TRBV18,TRBJ2-1,ASSPGMLAETPNEQF
TRBV2,TRBJ2-5,ASNRDQETQY
TRBV10-3,TRBJ1-1,AISGQGAKSNTEAF
TRBV9,TRBJ1-2,ASSVVAEDLRGYGYT
TRBV7-9,TRBJ2-5,ASSLDGDKETQY
TRBV18,TRBJ2-7,ASSPLTGGSYEQY
TRBV4-1,TRBJ1-1,ASSSRQGAFLDTEAF
TRBV2,TRBJ2-3,ASSERGRDTQY
TRBV12-3/TRBV12-4,TRBJ1-5,ASSSRGYQPQH
TRBV11-1,TRBJ2-3,ASSTTLADTQY